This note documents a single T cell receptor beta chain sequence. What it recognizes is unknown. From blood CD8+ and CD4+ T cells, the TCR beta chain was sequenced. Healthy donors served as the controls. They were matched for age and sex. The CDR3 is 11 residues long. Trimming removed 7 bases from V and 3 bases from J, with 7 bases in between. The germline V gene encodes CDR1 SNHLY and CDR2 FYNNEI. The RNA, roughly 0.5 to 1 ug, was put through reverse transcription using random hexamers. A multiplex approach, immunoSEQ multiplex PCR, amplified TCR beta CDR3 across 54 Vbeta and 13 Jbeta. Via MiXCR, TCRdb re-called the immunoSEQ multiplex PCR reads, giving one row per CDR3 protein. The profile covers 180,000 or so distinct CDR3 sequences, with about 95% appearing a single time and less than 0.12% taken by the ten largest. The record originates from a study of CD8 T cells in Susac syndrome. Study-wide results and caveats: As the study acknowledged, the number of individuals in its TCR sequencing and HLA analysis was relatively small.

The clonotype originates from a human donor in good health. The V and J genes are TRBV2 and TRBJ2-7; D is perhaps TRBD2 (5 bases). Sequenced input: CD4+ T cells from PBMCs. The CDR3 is CASTGLYEQYF. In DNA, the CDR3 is TGTGCCAGCACAGGACTCTACGAGCAGTACTTC.